The 10 T cell receptor beta chains listed next were all sequenced from one sample in a study of cytomegalovirus exposure and HLA in healthy donors. The PCR was carried out with 60 Vbeta primers and 13 Jbeta primers. The protocol was immunoSEQ multiplex PCR, while the TCRdb copy is restricted to in-frame clones and leaves out a portion. The data contain about 70,000 clones, roughly 88% of them singletons. The sample comprised PBMCs. Every receptor here comes from a woman aged 25-40 years in good health and CMV-seronegative.

The CDR3, as DNA: TGTGCCAGCAGCTTAAGGTTGGCAGGGGGAGCTCAGCCCCAGCATTTT. Protein product: CASSLRLAGGAQPQHF. The gene calls are TRBV7-2 and TRBJ1-5; 7 bases are a match to TRBD1. CDR1 is SGHTA and CDR2 is FQGNSA in the germline V gene. The CDR3 totals 16 residues. With V trimmed by 2 bases and J by 6 bases, 10 bases remained unmatched.

The chain recombines TRBV2 with TRBJ1-5; 7 bases align to TRBD1. Trimming removed 4 bases from V and 3 bases from J; junction bases left unmatched: 6. The germline V gene has CDR1 SNHLY and CDR2 FYNNEI. This CDR3 has 15 residues. CDR3 sequence reads: CASSAGQSINQPQHF. As DNA, the CDR3 is TGTGCCAGCAGTGCGGGACAGAGCATCAATCAGCCCCAGCATTTT.

The chain carries TRBV11-3 and TRBJ2-1, with 11 bases matching TRBD2. Losses at the gene ends were 0 bases for V and 3 bases for J; bases not matched to a gene: 7. The CDR3 totals 18 residues. Germline V lookup: CDR1 SGHNT, CDR2 YENEEA. CDR3 loop: CASSLEGRGTSGYNEQFF. The CDR3 DNA is TGTGCCAGCAGCTTAGAAGGACGCGGGACTAGCGGCTACAATGAGCAGTTCTTC. The full variable domain, its missing parts supplied by reference TRBV11-3 and TRBJ2-1, is EAGVVQSPRYKIIEKKQPVAFWCNPISGHNTLYWYLQNLGQGPELLIRYENEEAVDDSQLPKDRFSAERLKGVDSTLKIQPAELGDSAVYLCASSLEGRGTSGYNEQFFGPGTRLTVL.

This clone was seen a single time. V gene TRBV5-1 combines with J gene TRBJ2-1; TRBD1 might be the D (5 bases). Per the germline V gene, CDR1 is SGHRS and CDR2 is YFSETQ. The germline V and J ends were trimmed by 1 base and 5 bases, with 13 bases remaining between them. This CDR3 spans 15 amino acids. The CDR3 DNA reads TGCGCCAGCAGCTTGCAGCCAGGGCAGCACAATGAGCAGTTCTTC. Protein sequence: CASSLQPGQHNEQFF. The complete variable domain, with remaining parts taken from reference TRBV5-1 and TRBJ2-1, reads KAGVTQTPRYLIKTRGQQVTLSCSPISGHRSVSWYQQTPGQGLQFLFEYFSETQRNKGNFPGRFSGRQFSNSRSEMNVSTLELGDSALYLCASSLQPGQHNEQFFGPGTRLTVL.

This chain joins TRBV11-2 and TRBJ2-4; TRBD2 is a possible D gene (6 bases). The ends were cut back, 5 bases at V and 9 bases at J, with 17 bases in the middle. CDR1 SGHAT and CDR2 FQNNGV come from the germline V gene. The CDR3 consists of 14 residues. The CDR3: CASSRSSVVGIQYF. Here the CDR3 DNA reads TGTGCCAGCAGCAGGTCTAGCGTCGTAGGCATTCAGTACTTC.

The chain carries TRBV28 and TRBJ2-1, with 8 bases lining up with TRBD1. The germline V gene has CDR1 MDHEN and CDR2 SYDVKM. The V and J ends lost 5 bases and 0 bases, in that order; junction bases with no gene match: 12. The CDR3 has 18 residues. The CDR3 DNA follows: TGTGCCAGCAGTCCCCTCCCCCGGACAGGGAGCTCCTACAATGAGCAGTTCTTC. Its protein is CASSPLPRTGSSYNEQFF. The complete variable domain, with remaining parts taken from reference TRBV28 and TRBJ2-1, reads DVKVTQSSRYLVKRTGEKVFLECVQDMDHENMFWYRQDPGLGLRLIYFSYDVKMKEKGDIPEGYSVSREKKERFSLILESASTNQTSMYLCASSPLPRTGSSYNEQFFGPGTRLTVL.

This sequence joins TRBV6-6 and TRBJ2-2; 9 positions agree with TRBD1. Looked up from germline, CDR1 is MNHNY and CDR2 is SVGAGI (reference sequence). There are 15 residues in the CDR3. J lost 8 bases, V lost 6 bases, and 10 bases had no gene match. CDR3 in DNA: TGTGCCAGCAGCCCCGGGACAGGGTCGATTGGGGAGCTGTTTTTT. Encoded protein: CASSPGTGSIGELFF.

The chain uses TRBV11-2 and TRBJ2-7; 7 bases are a match to TRBD2. The CDR3 spans 16 residues. Germline V CDR1 and CDR2: SGHAT, FQNNGV. V was pared by 1 base and J by 3 bases, with 9 bases of the junction left unmatched. Here the CDR3 reads CASSLARAGALYEQYF. The CDR3, as DNA: TGTGCCAGCAGCTTAGCAAGGGCGGGAGCTCTCTACGAGCAGTACTTC.

The chain uses TRBV27 and TRBJ2-5, with 10 nucleotides matching TRBD2. The end of the DNA is better explained by TRBJ2-7, so the J call may be wrong. Germline assignment: CDR1 MNHEY and CDR2 SMNVEV (reference sequence). The CDR3 consists of 18 residues. The chain's CDR3 is CASSLRVQGLAGAYEQYF. CDR3 DNA sequence: TGTGCCAGCAGTTTAAGAGTCCAGGGGCTAGCGGGGGCCTACGAGCAGTACTTC.

This CDR3 is CASSPSEGDTIYF. DNA for the CDR3: TGTGCCAGCTCACCTTCCGAGGGGGATACCATATATTTT. The chain carries TRBV18 and TRBJ1-3, with D possibly being TRBD1 (6 bases). Germline-derived CDR1 and CDR2 are KGHSH and LQKENI. This CDR3 region has 13 residues. With 3 bases removed from V and 10 bases from J, the gap between germline ends came to 13 bases.